One and the same sample provided the 29 T cell receptor beta chains below, sequenced in a study of T-cell reconstitution after alpha-beta-depleted transplantation in children. A library of TCRbeta sequences, prepared with unique molecular identifiers, was generated. MiXCR, applied by TCRdb to the PCR reads, yields one record per CDR3 protein. The sample gives 15,000 to 20,000 distinct CDR3 sequences, approximately 13% of which show up once; under 75% is in the top ten. The sequenced sample was PBMCs, mostly from graft donor cells, obtained 180 days after TCRalphabeta/CD19-depleted stem cell transplant. These receptors were obtained from a boy younger than two who had a stem cell transplant for Wiskott-Aldrich syndrome, so the T cells may come from the graft donor.

This clonotype was detected ten times or more. The gene calls are TRBV4-1 and TRBJ1-1; 9 bases align to TRBD1. The CDR3 is 14 amino acids. V shed 4 bases, J shed 1 base, and the junction held 1 base outside the gene matches. Germline V gene data show CDR1 as MGHRA and CDR2 as YSYEKL. CDR3 coding DNA: TGCGCCAGCAGCCCACAGGGGGCGAACACTGAAGCTTTCTTT. This gives the protein CASSPQGANTEAFF.

The rearrangement uses TRBV7-9 and TRBJ2-1; D remains ambiguous. The CDR3 has 17 amino acids. The germline CDR1 and CDR2 sequences are SEHNR and FQNEAQ (reference sequence). The V gene lost 5 bases and the J gene lost 7 bases, with 24 bases spanning the gap. The CDR3 DNA follows: TGTGCCAGCAGCCCCGGAAGTCGATATGGGATAGGGAATGAGCAGTTCTTC. Translating gives CASSPGSRYGIGNEQFF.

This clonotype showed up many times. The rearrangement links TRBV20-1 to TRBJ1-2; 7 nucleotides line up with TRBD1. This CDR3 is built from 16 residues. CDR1 is DFQATT, CDR2 SNEGSKA, per germline (reference sequence). Trimming cost V 6 bases and J 3 bases; bases outside gene matches: 16. Here the CDR3 reads CSANLAPGGSYYGYTF. CDR3 in DNA: TGCAGTGCCAATTTGGCTCCAGGGGGGAGTTACTATGGCTACACCTTC.

In its sample, this clonotype was seen many times. The rearrangement links TRBV7-9 to TRBJ2-5, with D maybe TRBD1 (5 bases). Germline lookup yields CDR1 SEHNR and CDR2 FQNEAQ (reference sequence). Trimming took off 5 bases at V and 3 bases at J, with 22 bases between the two ends. The CDR3 spans 17 residues. The CDR3 reads CASSRIFKGFIEETQYF. The CDR3 DNA reads TGTGCCAGCAGCAGAATCTTTAAGGGGTTTATTGAAGAGACCCAGTACTTC. Drawing the rest from reference TRBV7-9 and TRBJ2-5, the complete variable domain is DTGVSQNPRHKITKRGQNVTFRCDPISEHNRLYWYRQTLGQGPEFLTYFQNEAQLEKSRLLSDRFSAERPKGSFSTLEIQRTEQGDSAMYLCASSRIFKGFIEETQYFGPGTRLLVL.

In the case of this clonotype: A much larger clone differs from this one at a single base, so this may be a read error. V and J are TRBV7-9 and TRBJ1-3; perhaps TRBD1 as D (5 bases). This CDR3 region has 16 residues. Germline V CDR1 and CDR2: SEHNR, FQNEAQ (reference sequence). In DNA form, the CDR3 reads TGTGCCAGCAGCTTGCGGCAGGGAGCTTTGGGAAACGCCATATATTTT. Its protein is CASSLRQGALGNAIYF.

V usage is TRBV3-1 and J usage is TRBJ2-5; D uncertain. In germline, CDR1 is LGHDT, CDR2 YNNKEL (reference sequence). V was shortened by 4 bases and J by 3 bases, with 12 bases between the two germline ends. CDR3 length: 14 residues. Here the CDR3 DNA reads TGTGCCAGCAGCCGACGTATGGCGGAAGAGACCCAGTACTTC. This sequence encodes CASSRRMAEETQYF.

This clonotype was detected ten times or more. V and J are TRBV28 and TRBJ1-2; possibly TRBD1 for D (5 bases). Germline V gene lookup returns CDR1 MDHEN and CDR2 SYDVKM. V lost 4 bases to trimming and J lost 8 bases, with 20 bases between them. The CDR3 spans 15 residues. The CDR3 coding sequence is TGTGCCAGCAGTTCTGGGGGGTGGGTGGCCGACGGCTACACCTTC. Its protein product is CASSSGGWVADGYTF.

The J gene is TRBJ1-1, the V gene TRBV5-1; TRBD1 might be the D (6 bases). There are 14 residues in the CDR3. Trimming shortened V by 4 bases and J by 5 bases, and 15 bases separated the two germline ends. Germline V gene data show CDR1 as SGHRS and CDR2 as YFSETQ. CDR3 sequence: CASSIPTGGTEAFF. CDR3 bases: TGCGCCAGCAGCATACCGACAGGTGGGACTGAAGCTTTCTTT.

The chain couples TRBV10-3 to TRBJ2-2; 13 bases map to TRBD2. The CDR3 is 17 amino acids. The junction had 6 bases not matched to a gene; V was cut back by 7 bases and J by 1 base. Per germline, CDR1 ENHRY and CDR2 SYGVKD. CDR3 loop: CAITDGLAGENTGELFF. The CDR3 DNA follows: TGTGCCATCACCGATGGACTAGCGGGGGAGAACACCGGGGAGCTGTTTTTT.

Many counts were recorded for this clonotype. The chain has TRBV7-8 and TRBJ2-5; tentatively, D is TRBD1 (5 bases). Germline V gene sequence: CDR1 SGHVS, CDR2 FQNEAQ. The V and J ends lost 5 bases and 1 base respectively, with 14 bases between them. CDR3 length: 15 residues. CDR3 region: CASSRITGFQETQYF. The CDR3 DNA reads as TGTGCCAGCAGCCGAATCACAGGATTCCAAGAGACCCAGTACTTC.

With respect to this clonotype: With a much larger clone just one base away, this may be a read error. The chain couples TRBV4-2 to TRBJ1-2; no reliable D call. Looked up from germline, CDR1 is LGHNA and CDR2 is YNFKEQ. Trimming shortened V by 1 base and J by 0 bases, and 12 bases separated the two germline ends. The CDR3 runs to 16 residues. The CDR3 region is CASSQVGWQTNYGYTF. The DNA for the CDR3 is TGTGCCAGCAGCCAAGTAGGGTGGCAGACTAACTATGGCTACACCTTC.

In its sample, this clonotype was seen many times. The rearrangement links TRBV7-9 to TRBJ2-1; D perhaps matches TRBD1 (6 bases). The CDR3 length is 14 residues. The V gene's germline CDR1 is SEHNR and CDR2 FQNEAQ (reference sequence). V gave up 4 bases and J gave up 8 bases, with 15 bases separating them. This CDR3 is CASSSDLWGHEQFF. DNA for the CDR3: TGTGCCAGCAGCTCAGATCTTTGGGGGCATGAGCAGTTCTTC.

V is TRBV12-3 or TRBV12-4 and J is TRBJ2-7, with D unresolved. This CDR3 has 11 amino acids. Trimming pared 5 bases from V and 2 bases from J, leaving 4 bases between. The CDR3 coding sequence is TGTGCCAGCAGTCGGACCTACGAGCAGTACTTC. Protein product: CASSRTYEQYF.

This clonotype was recorded at least ten times. The V gene is TRBV10-1, the J gene TRBJ2-7; D is possibly TRBD1 (6 bases). The CDR3 consists of 15 residues. V was cut by 5 bases and J by 3 bases, with 17 bases left in between. Germline V gene sequence: CDR1 WNHNN, CDR2 SYGVQD (reference sequence). The CDR3 is CASSKRTANVYEQYF. As DNA, the CDR3 is TGCGCCAGCAGTAAACGGACAGCGAACGTCTACGAGCAGTACTTC.

The chain employs TRBV7-8 and TRBJ1-4, with D unclear. The V end was cut by 2 bases, the J end by 1 base, with 5 bases between. The CDR3 sequence is 14 residues long. The germline V gene encodes CDR1 SGHVS and CDR2 FQNEAQ. The CDR3 is CASSLFETNEKLFF. CDR3 nucleotides: TGTGCCAGCAGCTTATTTGAAACTAATGAAAAACTGTTTTTT.

J is TRBJ2-7 and V is TRBV12-3 or TRBV12-4, with unresolved D. V shed 5 bases and J shed 2 bases, with 13 bases lying between them. This CDR3 has 14 residues. The CDR3 coding sequence is TGTGCCAGCAGTCCCACTCAACACCCCTACGAGCAGTACTTC. Translation gives CASSPTQHPYEQYF.

J is TRBJ2-7 and V is TRBV7-9; D might be TRBD1 (6 bases). The CDR3 has 15 residues. The V end lost 4 bases, the J end lost 4 bases, and 17 bases lay between the germline ends. The germline CDR1 and CDR2 sequences are SEHNR and FQNEAQ (reference sequence). This CDR3 reads CASSSRLGAPYEQYF. CDR3 sequence (DNA): TGTGCCAGCAGCTCCCGCTTGGGGGCGCCTTACGAGCAGTACTTC.

This clonotype was counted only a few times. The chain is built from TRBV24-1 and TRBJ2-5; 14 bases match TRBD2. This CDR3 contains 21 residues. The V and J ends lost 4 bases and 4 bases, in that order; junction bases with no gene match: 19. The germline gives CDR1 KGHDR, CDR2 SFDVKD. The CDR3 DNA reads TGTGCCACCAGTGACCGGGGACAGGGGGTTTGGACTAGCGGGAGGATAGAGACCCAGTACTTC. Amino acid sequence: CATSDRGQGVWTSGRIETQYF.

The chain joins TRBV10-3 to TRBJ2-7; 9 nucleotides align to TRBD1. V shed 0 bases and J 7 bases; nucleotides not matched to a gene: 7. Germline CDR1 ENHRY, CDR2 SYGVKD. CDR3 length equals 15 residues. The CDR3 bases are TGTGCCATCAGTGAGTCAACAGGGGGCGCGGATGAGCAGTACTTC. This codes for CAISESTGGADEQYF.

V gene TRBV18 combines with J gene TRBJ2-7, with unresolved D. Trimming took 3 bases from V and 1 from J, leaving 13 bases between them. Germline V gene sequence: CDR1 KGHSH, CDR2 LQKENI. This CDR3 has 15 amino acids. In DNA, the CDR3 is TGTGCCAGCTCACCGGCAGGCAGGATATCCTACGAGCAGTACTTC. Protein product: CASSPAGRISYEQYF.

The rearrangement links TRBV5-1 to TRBJ1-4; TRBD1 might be the D (6 bases). Germline CDR1 reads SGHRS; CDR2 reads YFSETQ. Deletions cut 4 bases from V and 2 bases from J, with 18 bases between. The CDR3 spans 17 residues. CDR3 nucleotide sequence: TGCGCCAGCAGCCCAAAGCCACAGGGATTTACTAATGAAAAACTGTTTTTT. As protein: CASSPKPQGFTNEKLFF. The full variable domain, in which reference TRBV5-1 and TRBJ1-4 provide the parts outside the CDR3, is KAGVTQTPRYLIKTRGQQVTLSCSPISGHRSVSWYQQTPGQGLQFLFEYFSETQRNKGNFPGRFSGRQFSNSRSEMNVSTLELGDSALYLCASSPKPQGFTNEKLFFGSGTQLSVL.

This clonotype was counted only a few times. The gene calls are TRBV19 and TRBJ1-5; D unclear. Germline CDR1 and CDR2: LNHDA and SQIVND (reference sequence). The CDR3 runs 15 residues. Deletions cut 5 bases from V and 1 base from J, with 12 bases between. For the CDR3, the DNA is TGTGCCAGTAGTCACGGGAAACGGAGCAATCAGCCCCAGCATTTT. Protein sequence: CASSHGKRSNQPQHF.

CDR3 protein: CSAIQRAEENIQYF. The CDR3 nucleotides read TGCAGTGCTATCCAGCGGGCTGAGGAAAACATTCAGTACTTC. This chain connects TRBV20-1 to TRBJ2-4; TRBD2 is a possible D gene (6 bases). Germline values: CDR1 DFQATT, CDR2 SNEGSKA (reference sequence). The CDR3 spans 14 residues. Trimming removed 4 bases at V and 5 bases at J, with 15 bases between.

This clonotype occurred many times. The chain couples TRBV6-5 to TRBJ2-1, with TRBD1 identical over 9 bases. The V gene's germline CDR1 is MNHEY and CDR2 SVGAGI. After removal of 7 bases from V and 5 bases from J, the junction contained 3 bases not matched to a gene. The CDR3 sequence is 13 residues long. The chain's CDR3 is CASTRTGDNEQFF. CDR3 DNA: TGTGCCAGCACTAGGACAGGGGACAATGAGCAGTTCTTC.

About this clonotype: Just one base apart from a much larger clone, this may be a read error. J is TRBJ2-1 and V is TRBV29-1; tentative D call: TRBD1 (5 bases). This CDR3 spans 11 amino acids. Trimming removed 6 bases at V and 12 bases at J, with 15 bases between. Germline assignment: CDR1 SQVTM and CDR2 ANQGSEA. CDR3 DNA sequence: TGCAGCGTCCAGGGTACGGGTAGGCAGTTCTTC. As protein: CSVQGTGRQFF.

This sequence joins TRBV5-1 and TRBJ2-3, with TRBD2 matching over 11 bases. Germline CDR1 and CDR2: SGHRS and YFSETQ. This CDR3 contains 16 residues. V lost 7 bases to trimming and J lost 1 base; unmatched junction nucleotides: 8. The CDR3 reads CASERGLADRTDTQYF. CDR3 bases: TGCGCCAGCGAAAGGGGACTAGCGGACCGCACAGATACGCAGTATTTT.

This clonotype appeared many times. V usage is TRBV28 and J usage is TRBJ1-6; 10 positions agree with TRBD1. CDR3 length equals 16 residues. The trim removed 5 bases at V and 13 bases at J, leaving 14 bases unmatched. Germline CDR1 is MDHEN and CDR2 is SYDVKM. In DNA form, the CDR3 reads TGTGCCAGCAGTACACGACAGGGGGCGGACTTCCCCCCCCTCCACTTT. It translates to CASSTRQGADFPPLHF.

The rearrangement uses TRBV5-5 and TRBJ2-5; 10 bases agree with TRBD1. V shed 7 bases and J 2 bases; nucleotides not matched to a gene: 8. CDR1 is SGHKS, CDR2 YYEKEE, per germline (reference sequence). This CDR3 is 15 amino acids long. DNA for the CDR3: TGTGCCAGCCCCCCGGACAGGGGGTGGCAAGAGACCCAGTACTTC. Translation gives CASPPDRGWQETQYF. Supplemented by reference TRBV5-5 and TRBJ2-5, the full variable domain reads DAGVTQSPTHLIKTRGQQVTLRCSPISGHKSVSWYQQVLGQGPQFIFQYYEKEERGRGNFPDRFSARQFPNYSSELNVNALLLGDSALYLCASPPDRGWQETQYFGPGTRLLVL.

The chain employs TRBV6-5 and TRBJ2-2, with 7 bases aligning to TRBD2. The CDR3 loop spans 16 amino acids. Germline values: CDR1 MNHEY, CDR2 SVGAGI. V shed 4 bases and J 4 bases; nucleotides not matched to a gene: 9. The DNA for the CDR3 is TGTGCCAGCAGTTCCCCCGTGTGGGGGGGCACCGGGGAGCTGTTTTTT. Protein product: CASSSPVWGGTGELFF.